This record looks at one T cell receptor (beta chain) sequence and its context. This clone was seen just once. Its antigen is unknown. Base qualities are not provided; no much larger clone lies one nucleotide away. Other DNA sequences of this sample code for an identical CDR3. Reading from cysteine to phenylalanine, the CDR3 counts 14 amino acids. The DNA shown is the 42-base CDR3, in frame from base 1. Germline trimming: 1 base from V, 2 bases from J; junction bases outside gene matches: 2. CDR1 and CDR2, per the germline V gene, are SGHTA and FQGNSA. The cohort was made up of 666 healthy bone marrow donors. At the time of sampling, all cohort members were nominally healthy, though unrecorded immune exposures were likely present. The donor was CMV seropositive and belonged to the group of some 290 seropositive cohort members. Each donor provided a peripheral blood sample, and peripheral blood mononuclear cells were used for TCR beta sequencing. The Qiagen DNeasy Blood Extraction Kit was used to extract genomic DNA from the blood cell samples.

This entry belongs to a study of cytomegalovirus exposure and HLA in healthy donors (TCRdb year 2017). General notes on the study: According to an earlier analysis of 587 of the donors, 200 million or so T cells yielded 117 million unique TCR beta sequences and more than 250 Gb of sequence data. About 280 gigabases of sequencing data and around 90 million unique TCR sequences made up an early release that covered several hundred HLA-typed donors. The genetic ancestry cluster associated with self-reported Caucasian donors included 65% to 90% of the roughly 400 genotyped donors. The study was designed to test whether signatures of past pathogen exposure could be identified by cataloging public T cell receptors. The T cell repertoires of around 670 subjects were profiled by immunosequencing and related to cytomegalovirus serostatus. Along with the approximately 700-subject first cohort, a separate validation cohort of over a hundred different subjects was used. To predict cytomegalovirus infection status, the study brought together high-throughput TCR immunosequencing, statistical association of individual TCRs with disease status, and machine learning. To study patterns of TCR occurrence, a later analysis re-analyzed previously published TCR beta repertoires from just over 650 donors and added high-resolution HLA genotyping. Rather than using new phenotypic data, the later analysis identified candidate immune exposures from TCR beta sequences and from how often those sequences occurred across donors. An earlier analysis of approximately 580 of the donors used high-throughput TCR beta sequencing to judge whether each TCR beta V gene segment behaved as functional or pseudogenic. Donor age, sex, ethnicity and CMV serostatus were collected together with the repertoire data. In a later genetic analysis, genome-wide SNP genotypes for about 55% of the roughly 670 donors were used, and that subset was treated as a discovery cohort. All discovery cohort repertoires had been generated using a single sequencing platform. HLA typing included class I and class II loci at four-digit resolution. The number of donors typed differed by locus, with about 629-630 for A, B, C, DRB1 and DQB1, roughly 550 for DQA1, 600 to 610 for DPA1, and under 490 for DPB1. Roughly five DR-DQ haplotypes were handled as single units for association and clustering, since linkage in the cohort was strong. On average, around 240,000 unique TCR beta nucleotide sequences were sequenced per donor among a few hundred genotyped donors of the cohort, with about 17% of those sequences being non-productive. Points the paper makes about the study in general: The authors suggested that the approach could potentially be generalized to other disease states and immunological phenotypes. When HLA alleles, especially DR and DQ, strongly co-occurred, attributing TCR associations to individual alleles was difficult. This cohort had only TCR beta chains sequenced, and the lack of alpha or paired-chain data limited which features could be detected. Most TCR sequences were observed very rarely across donors, whereas some public TCRs were present in many individuals. Broadly in line with IMGT annotations, most TCR beta V segments showed up in productive rearrangements about 90% or about 30% of the time in an earlier analysis of 587 of the donors. In both the original and validation cohorts, the classifier was reported to diagnose cytomegalovirus status with high specificity and sensitivity. In the study, about 150 TCR beta chains were listed as associated with cytomegalovirus. In a later analysis, the rate of TCR association differed among HLA loci, with DRB1 alleles having the most associated TCRs and HLA-C alleles having the fewest. Some IMGT-functional V segments, including TRBV6-2 and TRBV6-3, could not be distinguished by the 87-base-pair reads and were therefore excluded. In a later analysis, HLA-associated TCR beta chains were found to be more clonally expanded and to have lower generation probabilities than equally common non-associated chains. Because counts were too low, seventeen rarely observed V segments, including chromosome 9 orphons, were excluded from the earlier analysis of some 540 of the donors. According to a later analysis, most CMV-associated TCR beta chains appeared to be HLA-restricted, and the HLA associations seemed to be driven largely by CMV exposure. Compared with the approximately 700-donor mean, donors in an Asian-associated ancestry cluster had fewer N-insertions in productive TCRs, according to a later genetic analysis. The only immune exposure information available for the cohort was CMV serostatus. Several of the top co-occurrence clusters appeared to be linked to parvovirus B19, influenza, CMV and Epstein-Barr virus, according to a later analysis. Correlated functional status among segregating V segments might be attributable to linkage disequilibrium, but an unknown experimental factor could not be ruled out. A further reported finding was that TCR beta sequences accurately predicted the HLA-A and HLA-B alleles for most subjects in the first cohort. Because HLA typing was unavailable for some donors at each locus, only the typed subset was used in association tests. Sequencing depth was assumed to be roughly uniform across donors in the presence/absence analyses, though that assumption may not hold. A group of highly shared sequence variants was considered likely to be a technical artifact of the sequencing pipeline. Three of the identified cytomegalovirus-associated TCR beta chains were confirmed in vitro to be specific for cytomegalovirus antigens. In a later genetic analysis, a missense DCLRE1C variant was associated with V-gene and J-gene trimming of TCR beta chains, and the association was replicated in an independent cohort. In a later analysis, around 15,000 TCR beta sequences were associated with specific HLA alleles at a false discovery rate of 0.05.

The receptor library was made with the immunoSEQ multiplex PCR assay. The multiplex PCR relied on a mix of 60 forward primers for TCR Vbeta segments and 13 reverse primers for TCR Jbeta segments. The CDR3 region of rearranged TCR beta genes was amplified from genomic DNA with a multiplex PCR assay. On the Illumina HiSeq System, the amplified TCR beta libraries were sequenced as 87-base-pair reads. The authors' pipeline ran thus. In a later analysis, tens of millions of unique TCR beta chains were counted across the roughly 670 repertoires, and roughly 9.9 million of these chains were shared by at least two donors. To remove PCR and sequencing errors, raw reads were error-corrected and collapsed into unique sequences using a nearest-neighbor algorithm that merged closely related sequences. Alignment of CDR3 sequences to IMGT reference sequences was used to assign V, D and J gene segments. For a sequence to be retained, a match of at least six nucleotides was required to both a V gene segment and a J gene segment. Rearrangements were classified as productive when the CDR3 lacked stop codons and remained in frame with V and J, and all other rearrangements were classified as non-productive. CDR3 was defined by IMGT convention, running from the second conserved V-encoded cysteine to the conserved J-encoded phenylalanine. Sequences without an unambiguous match to a single V gene segment were excluded from the earlier analysis of a few hundred of the donors. In an earlier analysis of several hundred of the donors, V segments were called functional above 56.7% productive rearrangements and were called segregating when the between-donor standard deviation exceeded 5%. A statistical classification framework was built to diagnose cytomegalovirus status from the catalog of TCR beta chain sequences. In a later analysis, V and J genes were assigned by comparing TCR nucleotide sequences against IMGT/GENE-DB human TR gene sequences. The TCRdist pipeline was used in a later analysis to assign CDR3 sequences and most-parsimonious VDJ recombination scenarios. In a later analysis, each TCR beta chain was defined by its CDR3 amino acid sequence together with its V-gene family, and reads without a unique V-gene family were excluded. To address suspected cross-contamination and a sequencing artifact, a later analysis removed 450 to 700 highly shared, low-generation-probability nucleotide sequences. In a later analysis, a clonal expansion index was calculated for each public chain from normalized within-repertoire ranks of inferred template counts. A later analysis computed generation probabilities with a VDJ recombination model fitted to out-of-frame rearrangements, and checked the results against IGoR. In a later analysis, hypergeometric tests were used to score TCR-TCR, TCR-HLA and TCR-CMV co-occurrence, with a repertoire-size bias correction applied to TCR pairs. To estimate false discovery rates, a later analysis permuted the HLA or CMV assignments 20 times. In a later analysis, co-occurring TCRs were grouped using DBSCAN, with TCRdist sequence similarity added in when clustering inside HLA-allele-positive subsets. Co-occurrence clustering excluded repertoires with fewer than 30,000 or more than 120,000 public chains, plus five with anomalous nucleotide sharing. Imported from immuneACCESS, the table was reduced by TCRdb to in-frame sequences with V and J called. These copies leave out some clones; in studies compared against another copy, an unresolved V gene accounts for under half, and the cause of the remainder is not known. For V, J and clone size, that table is used; D and trimming come from the DNA. Across this sample there are 200,000 or so clones, with 75% to 90% seen only once. The ten largest clones take up roughly 6.7% of the sample.

What was sequenced was PBMCs. The chain uses TRBV7-2 and TRBJ2-7; TRBD1 lines up with 7 middle nucleotides. The sequence came from a man aged 35-49 years in good health and CMV-seropositive. The DNA sequence reads TGTGCCAGCAGCTTAGGTGGGACAGCCTACGAGCAGTACTTC. Its translation is CASSLGGTAYEQYF.